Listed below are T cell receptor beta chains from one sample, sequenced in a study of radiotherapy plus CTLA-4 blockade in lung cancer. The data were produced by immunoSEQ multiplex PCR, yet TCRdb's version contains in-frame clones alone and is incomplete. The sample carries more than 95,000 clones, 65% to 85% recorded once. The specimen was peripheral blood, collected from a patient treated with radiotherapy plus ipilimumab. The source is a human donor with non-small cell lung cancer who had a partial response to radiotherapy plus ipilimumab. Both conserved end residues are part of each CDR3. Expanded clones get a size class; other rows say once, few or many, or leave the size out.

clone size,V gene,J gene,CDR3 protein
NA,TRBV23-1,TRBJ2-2,CASTSGELFF
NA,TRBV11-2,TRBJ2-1,CASSPYNEQFF
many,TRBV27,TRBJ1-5,CASSSLNQPQHF
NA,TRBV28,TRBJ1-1,CASSSTGGMNTEAFF
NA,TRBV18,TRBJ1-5,CASSPPAGTGAGQPQHF
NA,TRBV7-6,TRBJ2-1,CASSLQGVEGDEQFF
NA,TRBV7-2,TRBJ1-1,CASSLGGTGARNTEAFF
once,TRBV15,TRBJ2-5,CATRGWGGLQETQYF
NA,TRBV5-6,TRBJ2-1,CASLRPQGAGTYNEQFF
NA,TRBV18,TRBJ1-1,CASSEGSGTEAFF
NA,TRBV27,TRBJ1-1,CASTPSRGYGEAFF
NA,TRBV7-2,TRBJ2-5,CASSPGLAGETQYF
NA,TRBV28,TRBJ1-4,CASSLRSRREKLFF
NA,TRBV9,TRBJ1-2,CASSGTDRVSFRYGYTF
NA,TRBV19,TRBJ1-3,CASTSSGGNSGNTIYF
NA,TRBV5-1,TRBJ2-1,CASSLMREGSSYNEQFF
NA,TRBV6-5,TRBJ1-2,CASSQTGDGYTF
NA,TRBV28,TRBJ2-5,CASSFGRLAGPQETQYF
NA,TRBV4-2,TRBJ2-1,CASSPGTSAGNEQFF
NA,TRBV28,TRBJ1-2,CASSLDRDYTF
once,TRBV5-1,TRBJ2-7,CASSQGLAGGSGEQYF
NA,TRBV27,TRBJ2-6,CASSSAYWGAGANVLTF
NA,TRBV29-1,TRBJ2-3,CSVEDQLEVEDTQYF
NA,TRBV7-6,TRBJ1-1,CASSSGQGLRTEAFF
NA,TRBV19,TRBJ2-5,CASRAGGQETQYF
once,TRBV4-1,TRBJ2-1,CASSQYGGRASYNEQFF
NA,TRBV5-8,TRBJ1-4,CASRPDSYKLFF
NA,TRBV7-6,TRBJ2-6,CASSLRPTGNSGANVLTF
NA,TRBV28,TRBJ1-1,CASSFQGKNTEAFF
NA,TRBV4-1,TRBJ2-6,CASSQDRGGTGANVLTF
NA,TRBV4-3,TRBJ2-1,CASSQDQGWDEQFF
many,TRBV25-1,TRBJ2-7,CAIRTSRTYEQYF
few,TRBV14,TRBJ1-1,CASSQTLTGKTEAFF
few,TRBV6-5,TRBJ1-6,CAVGGGGNSPLHF
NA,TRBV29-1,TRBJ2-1,CSVQKTSGGFSGSYNEQFF
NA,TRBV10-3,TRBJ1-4,CAISQQGVRSEKLFF
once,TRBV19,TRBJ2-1,CATAAKGLSYNEQFF
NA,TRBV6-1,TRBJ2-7,CASRLTGGNYEQYF